This T cell receptor (beta chain) was retrieved from a study of cytomegalovirus exposure and HLA in healthy donors (dated by TCRdb to 2015 to 2018). In terms of the full investigation: An earlier analysis of fewer than 750 of the donors reported about 280 Gb of sequence data and 100 million to 120 million unique TCR beta sequences obtained from about 170 million T cells. An early release that covered about 600 HLA-typed donors contained approximately 300 gigabases of sequencing data and 65 million to 100 million unique TCR sequences. Among the approximately 400 genotyped donors, approximately 82% belonged to the genetic ancestry cluster associated with self-reported Caucasian donors. The study was designed to test whether signatures of past pathogen exposure could be identified by cataloging public T cell receptors. The study used immunosequencing to profile the T cell repertoires of around 600 subjects and linked those repertoires to cytomegalovirus serostatus. Besides the first cohort of around 670 subjects, a separate validation cohort made up of roughly 120 different subjects was used. The study combined high-throughput TCR immunosequencing, statistical association of individual TCRs with disease status, and machine learning to predict cytomegalovirus infection status. A later analysis re-examined previously published TCR beta repertoires from several hundred donors and added high-resolution HLA genotyping to investigate patterns of TCR occurrence. The later analysis used no new phenotypic data to find candidate immune exposures, relying instead on TCR beta sequences and their occurrence across donors. In an earlier analysis of 500 to 650 of the donors, high-throughput TCR beta sequencing was used to judge whether each TCR beta V gene segment behaved as functional or pseudogenic. Donor age, sex, ethnicity and CMV serostatus were compiled alongside the repertoire data. Genome-wide SNP genotypes for about 65% of the 666 donors were used in a later genetic analysis, which treated that subset as a discovery cohort. All discovery cohort repertoires had been generated on a single sequencing platform. Both class I and class II loci were covered by HLA typing, at four-digit resolution. The number of donors typed differed by locus, with about 629-630 for A, B, C, DRB1 and DQB1, 522 for DQA1, 600 to 610 for DPA1, and around 430 for DPB1. Roughly five DR-DQ haplotypes were treated as single units for association and clustering because of strong linkage in the cohort. Across approximately 420 genotyped donors of the cohort, an average of 235,054 unique TCR beta nucleotide sequences per donor were sequenced, and approximately 17% of those sequences were non-productive.

Overall results and qualifications from the work: The study gave a list of some 150 TCR beta chains associated with cytomegalovirus. Because some donors lacked HLA typing at each locus, the association tests relied only on the typed subset. In a later analysis, some 18,000 TCR beta sequences were associated with specific HLA alleles at a false discovery rate of 0.05. Compared with the 666-donor mean, donors in an Asian-associated ancestry cluster had fewer N-insertions in productive TCRs, according to a later genetic analysis. Some IMGT-functional V segments, including TRBV6-2 and TRBV6-3, could not be told apart with the 87-base-pair reads, so those segments were excluded. In this cohort, only TCR beta chains were sequenced, and detectable features were limited by the absence of alpha or paired-chain data. A further reported finding was that TCR beta sequences accurately predicted the HLA-A and HLA-B alleles for most subjects in the first cohort. Strong co-occurrence of HLA alleles, especially DR and DQ, made assigning TCR associations to individual alleles difficult. In a later analysis, several top co-occurrence clusters were reported to appear linked to parvovirus B19, influenza, CMV and Epstein-Barr virus. The earlier analysis of some 540 of the donors excluded fewer than 20 rarely observed V segments, including chromosome 9 orphons, because counts were too low. In a later analysis, most CMV-associated TCR beta chains were found to appear HLA-restricted, with HLA associations seemingly driven largely by CMV exposure. A later analysis found that TCR association rates varied across HLA loci, with DRB1 alleles showing the most associated TCRs and HLA-C alleles the fewest. While some public TCRs were present in many individuals, most TCR sequences turned up only very rarely across donors. A cluster of highly shared sequence variants was judged likely to represent a technical artifact of the sequencing pipeline. Linkage disequilibrium might explain the correlated functional status among segregating V segments, but an unknown experimental factor could not be ruled out. The classifier was reported to diagnose cytomegalovirus status with high specificity and sensitivity in both the original cohort and the validation cohort. Broadly in line with IMGT annotations, most TCR beta V segments showed up in productive rearrangements about 90% or about 30% of the time in an earlier analysis of approximately 600 of the donors. Three of the identified cytomegalovirus-associated TCR beta chains were confirmed in vitro to be specific for cytomegalovirus antigens. The presence/absence analyses assumed that sequencing depth was roughly uniform across donors, and that assumption may not be true. Immune exposure information for the cohort was limited to CMV serostatus. The authors suggested that the approach could potentially be extended to other disease states and immunological phenotypes. V-gene and J-gene trimming of TCR beta chains was associated with a missense DCLRE1C variant in a later genetic analysis, and the association was replicated in an independent cohort. Compared with equally common non-associated chains, HLA-associated TCR beta chains in a later analysis were more clonally expanded and had lower generation probabilities.

Libraries were constructed by the immunoSEQ multiplex PCR assay. For the multiplex PCR, a mixture combining 60 forward primers for TCR Vbeta segments and 13 reverse primers for TCR Jbeta segments was used. The CDR3 region of rearranged TCR beta genes was amplified from genomic DNA with a multiplex PCR assay. Amplified TCR beta libraries were sequenced as 87-base-pair reads on the Illumina HiSeq System. Per the authors' processing: In a later analysis, tens of millions of unique TCR beta chains were counted across the roughly 670 repertoires, and roughly 11 million of these chains were shared by at least two donors. Raw reads were error-corrected and collapsed into unique sequences by a nearest-neighbor algorithm in which closely related sequences were merged to remove PCR and sequencing errors. CDR3 sequences were aligned to IMGT reference sequences to assign V, D and J gene segments. For a sequence to be retained, a match of at least six nucleotides to both a V gene segment and a J gene segment was required. Rearrangements were called productive when the CDR3 lacked stop codons and stayed in frame with V and J; all others were non-productive. Following IMGT convention, CDR3 was defined as the stretch from the second conserved V-encoded cysteine up to the conserved J-encoded phenylalanine. In an earlier analysis of roughly 580 of the donors, sequences lacking an unambiguous match to a single V gene segment were excluded. In an earlier analysis of several hundred of the donors, V segments were called functional above 56.7% productive rearrangements and were called segregating when the between-donor standard deviation exceeded 5%. To diagnose cytomegalovirus status from the catalog of TCR beta chain sequences, a statistical classification framework was built. V and J gene assignment, in a later analysis, came from comparing TCR nucleotide sequences with IMGT/GENE-DB human TR gene sequences. The TCRdist pipeline was used in a later analysis to assign CDR3 sequences and most-parsimonious VDJ recombination scenarios. In a later analysis, each TCR beta chain was defined by its CDR3 amino acid sequence together with its V-gene family, and reads without a unique V-gene family were excluded. As a way to deal with suspected cross-contamination and a sequencing artifact, a later analysis dropped 450 to 600 nucleotide sequences that were highly shared and had low generation probability. A later analysis calculated a clonal expansion index for each public chain from normalized within-repertoire ranks of inferred template counts. A later analysis computed generation probabilities with a VDJ recombination model fitted to out-of-frame rearrangements, and checked the results against IGoR. In a later analysis, TCR-TCR, TCR-HLA and TCR-CMV co-occurrence was scored with hypergeometric tests, and a repertoire-size bias correction was applied to TCR pairs. A later analysis estimated false discovery rates by permuting HLA or CMV assignments 20 times. In a later analysis, co-occurring TCRs were grouped with DBSCAN, and TCRdist sequence similarity was added when clustering was performed within HLA-allele-positive subsets. For co-occurrence clustering, repertoires with fewer than 30,000 or more than 120,000 public chains were excluded, along with roughly 5 repertoires with anomalous nucleotide sharing. The table comes from immuneACCESS by way of TCRdb, which keeps in-frame sequences with V and J called. Part of the clones is missing from these tables; in studies checked, under half for an unresolved V gene and the rest for unknown reasons. V and J calls and clone size are given by that table; D and trimming were obtained from the DNA. This sample is represented by 100,000 to 120,000 clones; 82% of them were singletons. The ten largest clones capture roughly 2.5% of the sample.

The cohort was made up of 500 to 850 healthy bone marrow donors. All cohort members were sampled while nominally healthy, although unrecorded immune exposures were likely present. The donor tested CMV seronegative, placing the donor among the 350 to 400 seronegative members of the cohort. Every donor gave a peripheral blood sample, and the peripheral blood mononuclear cells from that sample were used for TCR beta sequencing. Genomic DNA extraction from the blood cell samples was performed with the Qiagen DNeasy Blood Extraction Kit. About this clone: The target of this receptor is not known. No quality values exist for individual bases; no much larger clone is one base distant.

Measured from the cysteine to the phenylalanine, the CDR3 is 16 residues long. The DNA shown is the 48-base CDR3, in frame from base 1. The germline V and J ends show losses of 5 bases and 1 base respectively, and no gene match explains 8 bases of the junction. From the germline V gene (reference sequence), CDR1 is SEHNR and CDR2 is FQNEAQ. The receptor chain draws on TRBV7-9 and TRBJ2-3; the junction holds 8 bases that match TRBD2. This clonotype was sampled from a woman aged 18-29 years in good health and CMV-seronegative. The sample consisted of PBMCs. The CDR3 has the sequence CASSGRLAHRTDTQYF. The sequence in DNA is TGTGCCAGCAGCGGTCGACTAGCGCATCGCACAGATACGCAGTATTTT.